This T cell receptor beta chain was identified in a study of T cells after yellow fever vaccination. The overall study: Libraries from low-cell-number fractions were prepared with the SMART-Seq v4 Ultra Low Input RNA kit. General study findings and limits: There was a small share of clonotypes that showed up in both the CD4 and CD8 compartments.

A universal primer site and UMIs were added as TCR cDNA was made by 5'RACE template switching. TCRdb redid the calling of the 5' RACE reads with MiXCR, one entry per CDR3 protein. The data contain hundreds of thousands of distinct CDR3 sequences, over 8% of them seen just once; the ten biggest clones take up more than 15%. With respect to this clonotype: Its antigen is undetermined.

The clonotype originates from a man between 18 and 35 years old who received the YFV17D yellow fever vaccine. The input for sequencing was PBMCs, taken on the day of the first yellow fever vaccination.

In nucleotides, the CDR3 is TGTGCCAGCAGCCCCCAGCCGGGGTTCACAAACACCATATATTTT. It translates to CASSPQPGFTNTIYF. V gene TRBV7-3 combines with J gene TRBJ1-3, with D uncertain. The CDR3 extends over 15 amino acids. Per the germline V gene, CDR1 is SGHTA and CDR2 is FQGTGA. Deletions cut 5 bases from V and 6 bases from J, with 17 bases between.